The rows below give T cell receptor beta chains drawn from one sample of a study of shared clonotypes between healthy human individuals. The table came from immunoSEQ multiplex PCR; TCRdb's copy has only in-frame clones and leaves some out. This sample has millions of clones; approximately 93% occur once, and the top ten carry about 0.39%. Sequencing was carried out using naive CD4+ T cells from PBMCs. The origin of the receptors is a man between 18 and 29 years old in good health. Some clones in this sample may be carry-over from other donors' samples. The CDR3 runs from the conserved cysteine through the conserved F or W. The D gene is left open where the match is weak. Clone size, where shown, is once, few, many, or a class for clones that have expanded.

clone size: .; J gene: TRBJ1-1; D gene: TRBD1; V gene: TRBV11-2; CDR3 protein: CASSYRGRGLNTEAFF; CDR3 DNA: TGTGCCAGCAGCTACAGGGGGCGCGGCTTGAACACTGAAGCTTTCTTT
clone size: .; J gene: TRBJ1-2; D gene: TRBD1; V gene: TRBV28; CDR3 protein: CASSTPGTGEDTF; CDR3 DNA: TGTGCCAGCAGTACCCCCGGGACAGGGGAGGACACCTTC
clone size: .; J gene: TRBJ2-1; D gene: TRBD1; V gene: TRBV15; CDR3 protein: CATSRDRGQRNEQFF; CDR3 DNA: TGTGCCACCAGCAGAGACAGGGGGCAGCGGAATGAGCAGTTCTTC
clone size: .; J gene: TRBJ2-2; D gene: TRBD2; V gene: TRBV5-1; CDR3 protein: CASGASGSSIGELFF; CDR3 DNA: TGCGCCAGCGGGGCTAGCGGGAGTTCGATCGGGGAGCTGTTTTTT
clone size: .; J gene: TRBJ2-7; D gene: .; V gene: TRBV7-2; CDR3 protein: CASSPRPLKSYEQYF; CDR3 DNA: TGTGCCAGCAGCCCCCGGCCTCTAAAAAGCTACGAGCAGTACTTC
clone size: .; J gene: TRBJ1-1; D gene: TRBD1; V gene: TRBV4-1; CDR3 protein: CASRGQGTTEAFF; CDR3 DNA: TGCGCCAGCAGGGGACAGGGGACCACTGAAGCTTTCTTT
clone size: once; J gene: TRBJ1-2; D gene: .; V gene: TRBV19; CDR3 protein: CASSLGRYGYTF; CDR3 DNA: TGTGCCAGTAGTCTCGGGCGCTATGGCTACACCTTC
clone size: .; J gene: TRBJ1-2; D gene: .; V gene: TRBV7-3; CDR3 protein: CASSFSEYGYTF; CDR3 DNA: TGTGCCAGCAGCTTCTCAGAGTATGGCTACACCTTC
clone size: .; J gene: TRBJ2-7; D gene: TRBD2; V gene: TRBV10-3; CDR3 protein: CAISEKVAGTYEQYF; CDR3 DNA: TGTGCCATCAGTGAAAAAGTAGCGGGGACCTACGAGCAGTACTTC
clone size: .; J gene: TRBJ2-1; D gene: .; V gene: TRBV20-1; CDR3 protein: CSALNEQFF; CDR3 DNA: TGCAGTGCGCTCAATGAGCAGTTCTTC
clone size: .; J gene: TRBJ2-7; D gene: TRBD1; V gene: TRBV7-2; CDR3 protein: CASSPGQVANEQYF; CDR3 DNA: TGTGCCAGCAGCCCGGGACAGGTCGCAAACGAGCAGTACTTC
clone size: .; J gene: TRBJ2-3; D gene: TRBD2; V gene: TRBV4-1; CDR3 protein: CASSRTRVADTQYF; CDR3 DNA: TGCGCCAGCAGCAGGACTAGAGTTGCAGATACGCAGTATTTT
clone size: .; J gene: TRBJ2-7; D gene: TRBD2; V gene: TRBV4-2; CDR3 protein: CASSQGVRTSGAAPYEQYF; CDR3 DNA: TGTGCCAGCAGCCAAGGCGTACGGACTAGCGGGGCAGCCCCCTACGAGCAGTACTTC
clone size: .; J gene: TRBJ1-5; D gene: .; V gene: TRBV15; CDR3 protein: CATSRGRSNQPQHF; CDR3 DNA: TGTGCCACCAGCAGAGGACGGAGCAATCAGCCCCAGCATTTT
clone size: .; J gene: TRBJ2-1; D gene: .; V gene: TRBV7-2; CDR3 protein: CASSSVGLVRTEFF; CDR3 DNA: TGTGCCAGCAGCTCAGTAGGGTTGGTGCGGACGGAGTTCTTC
clone size: .; J gene: TRBJ2-7; D gene: .; V gene: TRBV7-8; CDR3 protein: CASSLSRGGYEQYF; CDR3 DNA: TGTGCCAGCAGCTTGAGCAGGGGTGGCTACGAGCAGTACTTC
clone size: .; J gene: TRBJ2-6; D gene: TRBD1; V gene: TRBV28; CDR3 protein: CASSFPGQAGANVLTF; CDR3 DNA: TGTGCCAGCAGTTTCCCCGGACAGGCTGGGGCCAACGTCCTGACTTTC
clone size: .; J gene: TRBJ1-5; D gene: .; V gene: TRBV7-8; CDR3 protein: CASSLLSQTSNQPQHF; CDR3 DNA: TGTGCCAGCAGCTTATTGTCACAGACCAGCAATCAGCCCCAGCATTTT
clone size: .; J gene: TRBJ1-5; D gene: .; V gene: TRBV18; CDR3 protein: CASSPSFERNQPQHF; CDR3 DNA: TGTGCCAGCTCACCCAGCTTTGAGCGAAATCAGCCCCAGCATTTT
clone size: .; J gene: TRBJ2-6; D gene: .; V gene: TRBV10-3; CDR3 protein: CALPATKGFSAANVLTF; CDR3 DNA: TGTGCCCTACCGGCTACCAAGGGTTTTTCTGCGGCCAACGTCCTGACTTTC
clone size: .; J gene: TRBJ2-7; D gene: .; V gene: TRBV9; CDR3 protein: CASSVEAADEQYF; CDR3 DNA: TGTGCCAGCAGCGTAGAGGCAGCGGACGAGCAGTACTTC
clone size: .; J gene: TRBJ2-3; D gene: TRBD2; V gene: TRBV28; CDR3 protein: CASSTHTSGLAGDTQYF; CDR3 DNA: TGTGCCAGCAGTACCCACACGTCGGGACTAGCGGGTGATACGCAGTATTTT
clone size: .; J gene: TRBJ2-7; D gene: TRBD1; V gene: TRBV10-3; CDR3 protein: CAIRRGQVGEQYF; CDR3 DNA: TGTGCCATCAGGCGAGGACAGGTTGGGGAGCAGTACTTC
clone size: .; J gene: TRBJ1-2; D gene: .; V gene: TRBV7-2; CDR3 protein: CASSGRVAPGGYTF; CDR3 DNA: TGTGCCAGCAGCGGCCGGGTTGCGCCTGGTGGCTACACCTTC
clone size: once; J gene: TRBJ2-7; D gene: .; V gene: TRBV15; CDR3 protein: CATSKRDGTSEQYF; CDR3 DNA: TGTGCCACCAGCAAACGCGACGGGACAAGCGAGCAGTACTTC
clone size: .; J gene: TRBJ2-3; D gene: TRBD2; V gene: TRBV7-2; CDR3 protein: CASSLDGRALDTQYF; CDR3 DNA: TGTGCCAGCAGCTTAGACGGGAGGGCCTTGGATACGCAGTATTTT
clone size: .; J gene: TRBJ2-5; D gene: .; V gene: TRBV11-3; CDR3 protein: CASSFGSQETQYF; CDR3 DNA: TGTGCCAGCAGCTTCGGCAGCCAAGAGACCCAGTACTTC
clone size: .; J gene: TRBJ2-6; D gene: TRBD1; V gene: TRBV4-1; CDR3 protein: CASSQRTGSGANVLTF; CDR3 DNA: TGCGCCAGCAGCCAAAGGACAGGGTCTGGGGCCAACGTCCTGACTTTC
clone size: once; J gene: TRBJ1-2; D gene: TRBD1; V gene: TRBV28; CDR3 protein: CASSLTRQGAFYGYTF; CDR3 DNA: TGTGCCAGCAGTTTAACGCGACAGGGGGCTTTCTATGGCTACACCTTC
clone size: .; J gene: TRBJ2-7; D gene: .; V gene: TRBV18; CDR3 protein: CASSPVVNEQYF; CDR3 DNA: TGTGCCAGCTCCCCCGTGGTTAACGAGCAGTACTTC
clone size: .; J gene: TRBJ2-5; D gene: .; V gene: TRBV28; CDR3 protein: CASSPDLIQETQYF; CDR3 DNA: TGTGCCAGCAGTCCCGACTTGATCCAAGAGACCCAGTACTTC
clone size: .; J gene: TRBJ2-4; D gene: TRBD1; V gene: TRBV6-7; CDR3 protein: CASSYSVLRDRGAKNIQYF; CDR3 DNA: TGTGCCAGCAGTTACTCGGTCTTACGGGACAGGGGTGCCAAAAACATTCAGTACTTC
clone size: .; J gene: TRBJ2-3; D gene: .; V gene: TRBV5-1; CDR3 protein: CASSTRRGENRADTQYF; CDR3 DNA: TGCGCCAGCAGCACCCGTCGAGGGGAAAATCGGGCAGATACGCAGTATTTT
clone size: once; J gene: TRBJ2-7; D gene: .; V gene: TRBV7-2; CDR3 protein: CASSLAEGPEKVWEQYF; CDR3 DNA: TGTGCCAGCAGCTTAGCGGAAGGGCCCGAAAAGGTATGGGAGCAGTACTTC
clone size: .; J gene: TRBJ2-1; D gene: .; V gene: TRBV5-1; CDR3 protein: CASSFSRSSYNEQFF; CDR3 DNA: TGCGCCAGCAGCTTTAGTCGTAGCTCCTACAATGAGCAGTTCTTC
clone size: .; J gene: TRBJ2-2; D gene: .; V gene: TRBV18; CDR3 protein: CASSSAGTTGELFF; CDR3 DNA: TGTGCCAGCTCATCCGCGGGAACCACCGGGGAGCTGTTTTTT